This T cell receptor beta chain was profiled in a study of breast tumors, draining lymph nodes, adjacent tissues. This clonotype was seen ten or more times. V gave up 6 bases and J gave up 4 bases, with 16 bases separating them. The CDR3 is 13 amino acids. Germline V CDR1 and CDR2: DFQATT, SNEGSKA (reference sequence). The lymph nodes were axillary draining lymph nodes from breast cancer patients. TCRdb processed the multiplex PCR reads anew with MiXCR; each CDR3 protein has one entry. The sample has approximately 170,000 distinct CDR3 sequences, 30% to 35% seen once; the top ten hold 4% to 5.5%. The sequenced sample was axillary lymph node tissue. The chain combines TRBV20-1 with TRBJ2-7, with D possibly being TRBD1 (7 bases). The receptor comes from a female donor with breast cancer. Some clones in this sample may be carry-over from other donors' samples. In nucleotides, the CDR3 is TGCAGTGCCAGGGGGGCCCTTGATTACGAGCAGTACTTC. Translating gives CSARGALDYEQYF.